A selection of T cell receptor beta chains follows, all from one sample in a study of blood T cell repertoires in COVID-19. TCRdb's copy holds only in-frame clones and misses some; the assay was immunoSEQ multiplex PCR. The sample has about 290,000 clones, about 90% seen once; the top ten hold over 8.5%. Sequencing was done on a sample of peripheral blood. These receptors were obtained from a woman under 40 with COVID-19, enrolled during active disease. Both conserved end residues are part of each CDR3. A D gene is named only where the DNA matches it firmly. Clone size is shown for a subset of rows, as once, few, many or a class of expanded clone.

TRBV10-3,once,TRBJ1-6,TRBD1,CAISDQGTGPLTSPLHF,TGTGCCATCAGTGACCAAGGGACAGGGCCTCTTACTTCACCCCTCCACTTT
TRBV15,.,TRBJ2-1,TRBD2,CATGAGNNEQFF,TGTGCCACCGGAGCGGGGAACAATGAGCAGTTCTTC
TRBV6-5,.,TRBJ2-2,TRBD1,CAAGGTGGEAGELFF,TGTGCCGCAGGGGGGACAGGAGGAGAGGCCGGGGAGCTGTTTTTT
TRBV2,.,TRBJ1-2,.,CASSDFLRGPAGGYTF,TGTGCCAGCAGTGACTTTTTACGGGGTCCCGCCGGTGGCTACACCTTC
TRBV9,.,TRBJ1-2,TRBD1,CASSVGTGTGFYGYTF,TGTGCCAGCAGCGTCGGGACAGGGACGGGTTTCTATGGCTACACCTTC
TRBV28,.,TRBJ1-2,TRBD1,CASGTGVYGYTF,TGTGCCAGCGGGACAGGAGTCTATGGCTACACCTTC
TRBV19,.,TRBJ2-5,.,CASSIWSGETQYF,TGTGCCAGTAGTATATGGTCGGGGGAGACCCAGTACTTC
TRBV27,.,TRBJ1-1,.,CASSLLPGQQAFF,TGTGCCAGCAGTTTATTACCGGGACAACAAGCTTTCTTT
TRBV12-5,.,TRBJ2-3,TRBD2,CASGLGLAGLSTDTQYF,TGTGCTAGTGGCCTGGGACTAGCGGGACTCAGCACAGATACGCAGTATTTT
TRBV4-2,.,TRBJ1-1,.,CASSQDLGDEAFF,TGTGCCAGCAGCCAAGATCTCGGGGATGAAGCTTTCTTT
TRBV28,.,TRBJ2-1,TRBD2,CASSMGLAGPIYEQFF,TGTGCCAGCAGTATGGGACTAGCGGGGCCCATCTATGAGCAGTTCTTC
TRBV2,few,TRBJ2-5,TRBD2,CASSPTSGQETQYF,TGTGCCAGCAGTCCGACTAGCGGCCAAGAGACCCAGTACTTC
TRBV5-4,.,TRBJ2-7,TRBD1,CASSPGGSYEQYF,TGTGCCAGCAGCCCAGGGGGCTCCTACGAGCAGTACTTC
TRBV2,.,TRBJ2-7,TRBD1,CASGRQGVGEQYF,TGTGCCAGCGGGAGACAGGGGGTAGGAGAGCAGTACTTC
TRBV10-3,.,TRBJ1-1,.,CAISESSGEAFF,TGTGCCATCAGTGAGTCGTCAGGCGAAGCTTTCTTT
TRBV14,once,TRBJ1-1,TRBD1,CAKRSRDSRDTEAFF,TGTGCCAAACGGTCTCGGGACAGCAGGGACACTGAAGCTTTCTTT
TRBV4-2,few,TRBJ2-7,TRBD2,CASSLRAGGPHEQYF,TGTGCCAGCAGCCTGAGAGCGGGGGGGCCCCACGAGCAGTACTTC
TRBV19,.,TRBJ2-2,.,CASSIEGLLGELFF,TGTGCCAGTAGTATAGAGGGACTCCTTGGGGAGCTGTTTTTT
TRBV4-2,.,TRBJ2-3,TRBD2,CASSQGVAGGLVDTQYF,TGTGCCAGCAGCCAAGGAGTGGCGGGGGGGCTGGTAGATACGCAGTATTTT
TRBV10-3,.,TRBJ1-1,.,CASGGDTEAFF,TGTGCCAGCGGAGGGGACACTGAAGCTTTCTTT
TRBV6-6,.,TRBJ2-1,.,CASSTLEAGSYNEQFF,TGTGCCAGCAGTACATTAGAAGCGGGCTCCTACAATGAGCAGTTCTTC
TRBV28,.,TRBJ1-6,.,CASSFRGSGNSPLHF,TGTGCCAGCAGTTTTCGCGGCTCGGGGAATTCACCCCTCCACTTT
TRBV7-6,.,TRBJ2-2,.,CASSPVWGQVGELFF,TGTGCCAGCAGCCCAGTCTGGGGGCAGGTCGGGGAGCTGTTTTTT
TRBV18,.,TRBJ1-2,.,CASSPLREVYGYTF,TGTGCCAGCTCACCTCTTAGGGAGGTATATGGCTACACCTTC
TRBV21-1,few,TRBJ1-6,.,CASSTGQGAHKVGPLHF,TGTGCCAGCAGCACCGGACAGGGGGCGCATAAGGTGGGACCCCTCCACTTT
TRBV5-1,.,TRBJ2-1,TRBD2,CASSSTWTSGGIFYNEQFF,TGCGCCAGCAGCTCAACCTGGACTAGCGGGGGCATATTCTACAATGAGCAGTTCTTC
TRBV19,.,TRBJ1-3,.,CASSTGVSSGNTIYF,TGTGCCAGTTCGACAGGCGTAAGCTCTGGAAACACCATATATTTT
TRBV27,.,TRBJ1-1,.,CASSLARVGTEAFF,TGTGCCAGCAGTTTAGCGAGGGTTGGAACTGAAGCTTTCTTT
TRBV19,few,TRBJ2-1,.,CASSLRDIPHNEQFF,TGTGCCAGTAGTCTACGGGACATTCCTCACAATGAGCAGTTCTTC
TRBV5-1,.,TRBJ2-1,TRBD2,CATTRGGTLLNEQFF,TGCGCCACTACCCGGGGGGGGACCCTCCTCAATGAGCAGTTCTTC
TRBV2,.,TRBJ2-7,TRBD1,CASRTGGSHEQYF,TGTGCCAGCAGGACAGGGGGGAGCCACGAGCAGTACTTC
TRBV12-3/TRBV12-4,once,TRBJ1-2,.,CASSFSANYGYTF,TGTGCCAGCAGTTTTAGCGCCAACTATGGCTACACCTTC
TRBV28,.,TRBJ2-5,.,CAGSQAPQETQYF,TGTGCCGGTAGCCAAGCGCCCCAAGAGACCCAGTACTTC
TRBV10-3,.,TRBJ2-2,TRBD1,CATTGTGNTGELFF,TGTGCCACGACCGGGACAGGGAACACCGGGGAGCTGTTTTTT
TRBV5-5,.,TRBJ2-5,.,CASSRGGKGTQETQYF,TGTGCCAGCAGCAGGGGGGGTAAGGGGACACAAGAGACCCAGTACTTC
TRBV10-2,.,TRBJ1-1,TRBD1,CASSDFGQGATEAFF,TGCGCCAGCAGTGACTTTGGACAGGGAGCAACTGAAGCTTTCTTT
TRBV27,.,TRBJ1-1,TRBD1,CASSFRDRGRLNTEAFF,TGTGCCAGCAGTTTCCGGGACAGGGGCCGACTGAACACTGAAGCTTTCTTT
TRBV27,.,TRBJ1-5,.,CASSLVGSGQPQHF,TGTGCCAGCAGTTTAGTCGGTTCGGGTCAGCCCCAGCATTTT
TRBV15,.,TRBJ1-4,TRBD1,CATSSGTGTGENFATNEKLFF,TGTGCCACCAGCAGCGGCACCGGGACAGGGGAGAACTTTGCAACTAATGAAAAACTGTTTTTT
TRBV4-1,.,TRBJ2-5,.,CASSQDGTGGETQYF,TGCGCCAGCAGCCAAGATGGTACCGGCGGGGAGACCCAGTACTTC
TRBV7-9,.,TRBJ1-6,.,CASSLTGYRPSPLHF,TGTGCCAGCAGCTTAACAGGGTACCGTCCGTCACCCCTCCACTTT
TRBV5-6,.,TRBJ2-1,.,CASSPVPSDSSYNEQFF,TGTGCCAGCAGCCCCGTTCCTAGCGACAGCTCCTACAATGAGCAGTTCTTC
TRBV28,.,TRBJ2-1,TRBD2,CASSLGLAGAGYNEQFF,TGTGCCAGCAGTCTGGGACTAGCGGGGGCGGGGTACAATGAGCAGTTCTTC
TRBV6-6,.,TRBJ2-6,.,CASSYSRSSGANVLTF,TGTGCCAGCAGTTACTCGAGGAGCTCTGGGGCCAACGTCCTGACTTTC
TRBV11-2,.,TRBJ1-4,.,CASSSMGGGKLFF,TGTGCCAGCAGCTCTATGGGGGGGGGCAAACTGTTTTTT
TRBV7-8,.,TRBJ2-3,.,CASSLALYSSSTDTQYF,TGTGCCAGCAGCTTAGCGTTATACAGCTCTAGCACAGATACGCAGTATTTT
TRBV5-8,.,TRBJ2-7,TRBD1,CASSSGQGFWEQYF,TGTGCCAGCAGCTCGGGACAGGGATTTTGGGAGCAGTACTTC
TRBV4-1,.,TRBJ2-5,.,CASSQLTGQETQYF,TGCGCCAGCAGCCAACTAACAGGGCAAGAGACCCAGTACTTC
TRBV3-1/TRBV3-2,few,TRBJ1-2,.,CASSLGVLTGGGYTF,TGTGCCAGCAGCCTGGGAGTTCTGACGGGTGGTGGCTACACCTTC